This TCR beta chain is from a study of T-cell reconstitution after alpha-beta-depleted transplantation in children. Findings and caveats of the study: Approximately two months post-transplant, alpha-beta T cells reportedly originated from several hundred expanded graft clones.

V lost 5 bases and J lost 0; bases outside the gene matches: 8. CDR1 SGHVS and CDR2 FNYEAQ come from the germline V gene. CDR3 size: 16 residues. Unique molecular identifiers tagged the TCRbeta library. One entry per CDR3 protein results from TCRdb running MiXCR on the PCR reads. The sample consists of 440,000 or so distinct CDR3 sequences, about 45% of them appearing once. Details on this clonotype: Its specificity is unknown.

The clonotype originates from a girl aged 2 to 9 with aplastic anemia, due to receive a stem cell transplant. The sample was PBMCs, taken before TCRalphabeta/CD19-depleted stem cell transplant. The V call is TRBV7-6, the J call TRBJ2-5; TRBD1 aligns across 8 bases. CDR3 in amino acids: CASSAPGGLYQETQYF. CDR3 coding DNA: TGTGCCAGCAGCGCCCCAGGGGGCCTGTACCAAGAGACCCAGTACTTC.